This TCR beta chain derives from a study of blood T cell repertoires in COVID-19. Study as a whole: Italy, Spain and the United States were the sources of the convalescent and acute COVID-19 samples.

Categorization into cohorts depended on clinical history that participants reported. With V trimmed by 3 bases and J by 0 bases, 8 bases remained unmatched. Germline values: CDR1 SEHNR, CDR2 FQNEAQ (reference sequence). The CDR3 is 16 amino acids. Authors' processing steps: From reference gene primer amplification, estimates of nucleated cell counts were derived. Sequencing used immunoSEQ multiplex PCR; TCRdb keeps in-frame clones, though not all of them. V and J calls and clone size come straight from that table; D and trimming were deduced from the DNA. The repertoire includes 150,000 to 200,000 clones, around 87% of them detected once, and 5% to 8.5% sits in the top ten.

Sequencing was performed on PBMCs or T cells enriched from blood (not recorded which). The receptor's source is a woman between 50 and 59 years old who had recovered from COVID-19. The chain has TRBV7-9 and TRBJ2-7; TRBD2 agrees at 7 bases. The CDR3 reads CASSFIGGGGSYEQYF. The CDR3 nucleotides read TGTGCCAGCAGCTTTATCGGCGGGGGAGGCTCCTACGAGCAGTACTTC.